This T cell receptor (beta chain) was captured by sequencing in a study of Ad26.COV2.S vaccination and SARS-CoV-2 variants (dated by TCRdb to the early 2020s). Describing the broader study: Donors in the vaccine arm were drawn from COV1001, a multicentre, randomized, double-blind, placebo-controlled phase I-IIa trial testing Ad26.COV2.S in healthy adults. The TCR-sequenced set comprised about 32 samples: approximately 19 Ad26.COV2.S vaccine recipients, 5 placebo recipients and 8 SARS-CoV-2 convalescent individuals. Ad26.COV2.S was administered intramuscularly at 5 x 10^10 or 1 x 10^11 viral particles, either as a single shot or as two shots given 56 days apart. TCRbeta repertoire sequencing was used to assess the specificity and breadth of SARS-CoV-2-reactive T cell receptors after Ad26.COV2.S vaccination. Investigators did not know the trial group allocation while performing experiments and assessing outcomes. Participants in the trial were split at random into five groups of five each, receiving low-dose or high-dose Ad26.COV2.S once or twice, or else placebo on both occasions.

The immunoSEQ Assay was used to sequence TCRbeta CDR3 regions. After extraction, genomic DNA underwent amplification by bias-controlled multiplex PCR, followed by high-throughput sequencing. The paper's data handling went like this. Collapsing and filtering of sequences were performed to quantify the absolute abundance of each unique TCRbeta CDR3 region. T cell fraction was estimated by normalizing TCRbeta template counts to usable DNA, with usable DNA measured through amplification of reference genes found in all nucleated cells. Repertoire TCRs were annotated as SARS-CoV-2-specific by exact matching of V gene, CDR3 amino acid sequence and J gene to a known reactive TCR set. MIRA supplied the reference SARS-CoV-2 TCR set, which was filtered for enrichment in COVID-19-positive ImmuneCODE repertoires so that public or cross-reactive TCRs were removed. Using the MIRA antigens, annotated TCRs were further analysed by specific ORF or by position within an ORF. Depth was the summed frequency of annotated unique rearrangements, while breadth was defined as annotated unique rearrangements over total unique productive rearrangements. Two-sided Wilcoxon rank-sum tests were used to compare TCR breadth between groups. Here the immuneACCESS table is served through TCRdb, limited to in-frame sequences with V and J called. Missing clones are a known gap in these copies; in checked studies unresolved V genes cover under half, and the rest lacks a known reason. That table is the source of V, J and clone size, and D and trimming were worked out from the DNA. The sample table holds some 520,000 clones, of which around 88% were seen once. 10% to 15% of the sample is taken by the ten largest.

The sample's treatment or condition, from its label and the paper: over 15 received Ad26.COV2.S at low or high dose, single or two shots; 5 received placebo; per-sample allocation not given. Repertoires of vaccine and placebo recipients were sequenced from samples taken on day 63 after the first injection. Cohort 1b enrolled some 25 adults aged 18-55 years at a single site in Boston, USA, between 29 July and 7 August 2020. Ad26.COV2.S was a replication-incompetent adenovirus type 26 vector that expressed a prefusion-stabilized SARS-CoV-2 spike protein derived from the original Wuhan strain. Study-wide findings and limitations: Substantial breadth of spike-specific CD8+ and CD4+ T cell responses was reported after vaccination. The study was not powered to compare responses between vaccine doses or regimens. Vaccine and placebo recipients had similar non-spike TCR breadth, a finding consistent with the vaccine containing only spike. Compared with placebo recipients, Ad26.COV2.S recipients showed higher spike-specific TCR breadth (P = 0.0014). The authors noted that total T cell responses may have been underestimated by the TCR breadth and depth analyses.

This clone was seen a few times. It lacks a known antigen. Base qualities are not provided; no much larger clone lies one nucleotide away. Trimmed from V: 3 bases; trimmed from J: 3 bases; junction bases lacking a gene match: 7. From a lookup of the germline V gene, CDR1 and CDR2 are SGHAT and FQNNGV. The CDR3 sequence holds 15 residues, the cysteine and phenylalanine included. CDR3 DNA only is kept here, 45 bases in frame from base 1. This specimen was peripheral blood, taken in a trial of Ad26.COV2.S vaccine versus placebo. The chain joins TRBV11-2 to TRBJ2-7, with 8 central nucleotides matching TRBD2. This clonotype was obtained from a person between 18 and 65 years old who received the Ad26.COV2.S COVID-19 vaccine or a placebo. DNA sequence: TGTGCCAGCAGCTTGGTGGCGGGAGGTGGCTACGAGCAGTACTTC. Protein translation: CASSLVAGGGYEQYF.